The entry below gives a single T cell receptor (beta chain) sequence along with its context. With 5 bases removed from V and 1 base from J, the gap between germline ends came to 8 bases. Germline CDR1 is SEHNR and CDR2 is FQNEAQ (reference sequence). The CDR3 runs 13 residues. Only in-frame clones appear in the TCRdb table, and some are missing; sequencing was by immunoSEQ multiplex PCR. Of around 400,000 clones in the sample, more than 70% were seen once. These data belong to a study of blood T cell repertoires in COVID-19. The clonotype originates from a man aged 40-50 years with acute or convalescent COVID-19. V is TRBV7-9 and J is TRBJ1-1; D ambiguous. The sample comprised peripheral blood. The CDR3 protein is CASSPAENTEAFF. CDR3 DNA sequence: TGTGCCAGCAGCCCCGCAGAGAACACTGAAGCTTTCTTT. Using reference TRBV7-9 and TRBJ1-1 for the parts outside the CDR3, the full variable domain is DTGVSQNPRHKITKRGQNVTFRCDPISEHNRLYWYRQTLGQGPEFLTYFQNEAQLEKSRLLSDRFSAERPKGSFSTLEIQRTEQGDSAMYLCASSPAENTEAFFGQGTRLTVV.